Below, 29 T cell receptor beta chains from the same sample are listed, as sequenced in a study of T-cell reconstitution after alpha-beta-depleted transplantation in children. Unique molecular identifiers were incorporated during preparation of the TCRbeta library. TCRdb itself ran the PCR reads through MiXCR, one entry per CDR3 protein. The sample yields 250,000 to 350,000 distinct CDR3 sequences, more than 9% seen once. The sample was PBMCs from the stem cell graft donor, taken from the stem cell graft. These receptor sequences come from a human donor who donated a stem cell graft to a child with SCID.

This sequence joins TRBV20-1 and TRBJ2-7; D is possibly TRBD1 or TRBD2 (6 bases each). Germline CDR1 DFQATT, CDR2 SNEGSKA (reference sequence). The CDR3 is 16 amino acids. V was clipped by 4 bases and J by 5 bases, with 24 bases between them. The CDR3 here is CSAKITGGLTSHEQYF. The CDR3 DNA reads TGCAGTGCTAAGATAACCGGGGGCCTCACATCCCACGAGCAGTACTTC.

CDR3 amino acids: CASRPGRETDTQYF. DNA for the CDR3: TGCGCCAGCCGGCCAGGCAGGGAGACAGATACGCAGTATTTT. The chain uses TRBV5-1 and TRBJ2-3; D may be TRBD1 or TRBD2 (5 bases each). This CDR3 is 14 amino acids long. V was cut by 7 bases and J by 3 bases, with 15 bases left in between. From germline, CDR1 is SGHRS and CDR2 YFSETQ.

There are a few counts of this clonotype. J is TRBJ1-6 and V is TRBV10-1; D is unclear. The CDR3 contains 12 residues. The V and J ends lost 3 bases and 7 bases respectively, with 4 bases between them. Germline V lookup: CDR1 WNHNN, CDR2 SYGVQD (reference sequence). The CDR3 spells CASSEGNSPLHF. For the CDR3, the DNA is TGCGCCAGCAGTGAAGGAAATTCACCCCTCCACTTT.

This clonotype was observed many times. This chain connects TRBV18 to TRBJ2-5, with D unresolved. CDR3 size: 11 residues. The ends were cut back, 8 bases at V and 5 bases at J, with 9 bases in the middle. Germline-derived CDR1 and CDR2 are KGHSH and LQKENI. CDR3 nucleotides: TGTGCCAGCAGTCCAGAGGAGACCCAGTACTTC. Encoded protein: CASSPEETQYF.

This clonotype was seen at least ten times. At one end the junction does not follow the germline gene, possibly because of a read error. The chain recombines TRBV5-1 with TRBJ2-2; D ambiguous. There are 11 residues in the CDR3. Germline V gene lookup returns CDR1 SGHRS and CDR2 YFSETQ. CDR3 sequence reads: CASSLAGELFF. For the CDR3, the DNA is TGTGCCAGCAGTTTAGCCGGGGAGCTGTTTTTT.

Only a few counts were recorded for this clonotype. This sequence joins TRBV14 and TRBJ2-7; maybe TRBD2 (6 bases). V was trimmed by 0 bases and J by 2 bases, leaving 14 bases between them. The CDR3 runs to 16 residues. Germline V gives CDR1 SGHDN, CDR2 FVKESK. The CDR3 is CASSQDAAGPTYEQYF. DNA of the CDR3: TGTGCCAGCAGCCAAGACGCGGCGGGGCCCACCTACGAGCAGTACTTC.

This clonotype was seen ten or more times. The J gene is TRBJ2-7, the V gene TRBV5-1; the D is unclear. The CDR3 has 15 amino acids. Trimming left V 5 bases short and J 3 bases short, with 18 bases between. The germline CDR1 and CDR2 sequences are SGHRS and YFSETQ. The CDR3 spells CASRPNSDPLYEQYF. The CDR3 DNA reads as TGCGCCAGCAGACCAAACAGTGACCCCCTCTACGAGCAGTACTTC. The full variable domain, with the rest looked up from reference TRBV5-1 and TRBJ2-7, is KAGVTQTPRYLIKTRGQQVTLSCSPISGHRSVSWYQQTPGQGLQFLFEYFSETQRNKGNFPGRFSGRQFSNSRSEMNVSTLELGDSALYLCASRPNSDPLYEQYFGPGTRLTVT.

The CDR3 protein is CASSFPRKGYTF. CDR3 DNA sequence: TGTGCCAGCAGCTTCCCCCGCAAAGGCTACACCTTC. The gene calls are TRBV7-9 and TRBJ1-2, with D hard to call. Trimming took 3 bases from V and 8 from J, leaving 10 bases between them. Germline CDR1 is SEHNR and CDR2 is FQNEAQ (reference sequence). The CDR3 loop spans 12 amino acids.

In this sample, this clonotype turned up a few times. This chain links TRBV12-3 or TRBV12-4 with TRBJ1-2; 8 bases align to TRBD1. The CDR3 contains 14 residues. The ends lost 6 bases at V and 8 bases at J; junction bases unmatched: 11. The CDR3 bases are TGTGCCAGCAGAACGACAGGGGCCCTTGAGGGCTACACCTTC. Translation gives CASRTTGALEGYTF.

The rearrangement uses TRBV20-1 and TRBJ1-2; 7 positions match TRBD1. Germline-derived CDR1 and CDR2 are DFQATT and SNEGSKA (reference sequence). With V trimmed by 6 bases and J by 2 bases, 6 bases remained unmatched. The CDR3 runs 13 residues. The CDR3 spells CSALRDSNYGYTF. The CDR3 DNA follows: TGCAGTGCCCTCAGGGACAGCAACTATGGCTACACCTTC.

This clonotype was seen a few times. The V and J genes are TRBV7-9 and TRBJ2-1; TRBD2 might be the D (6 bases). The CDR3 has 13 amino acids. CDR1 is SEHNR and CDR2 is FQNEAQ in the germline V gene (reference sequence). Trimming pared 3 bases from V and 6 bases from J, leaving 9 bases between. The CDR3 bases are TGTGCCAGCAGCTTGAGGGAGGCCAATGAGCAGTTCTTC. It specifies CASSLREANEQFF.

This clonotype was counted a few times. The chain is built from TRBV20-1 and TRBJ1-2, with D possibly TRBD1 on 5 matching bases. CDR3 size: 11 residues. Trimming took off 6 bases at V and 8 bases at J, with 13 bases between the two ends. Per the germline V gene, CDR1 is DFQATT and CDR2 is SNEGSKA (reference sequence). CDR3 sequence (DNA): TGCAGTGCCCAGGGAGTTGAGGGCTACACCTTC. Translating it yields CSAQGVEGYTF.

J is TRBJ2-3 and V is TRBV2; 10 bases are shared with TRBD1. With V trimmed by 6 bases and J by 3 bases, 6 bases remained unmatched. The CDR3 is made up of 15 amino acids. From germline, CDR1 is SNHLY and CDR2 FYNNEI. The CDR3 DNA reads as TGTGCCAGCAGAGGGCCGGGACAGGGGACAGATACGCAGTATTTT. The encoded protein is CASRGPGQGTDTQYF. Full variable domain (outside the CDR3, taken from reference TRBV2 and TRBJ2-3): EPEVTQTPSHQVTQMGQEVILRCVPISNHLYFYWYRQILGQKVEFLVSFYNNEISEKSEIFDDQFSVERPDGSNFTLKIRSTKLEDSAMYFCASRGPGQGTDTQYFGPGTRLTVL.

This clonotype has more than one count but fewer than ten. The chain joins TRBV7-9 to TRBJ2-5; possibly TRBD2 for D (6 bases). The V gene's germline CDR1 is SEHNR and CDR2 FQNEAQ (reference sequence). The CDR3 contains 15 residues. V dropped 5 bases and J dropped 3 bases, with 16 bases sitting between them. Written as DNA, the CDR3 is TGTGCCAGCAGCCCGGCGGGACGAGAGAAAGAGACCCAGTACTTC. Translating it yields CASSPAGREKETQYF. The variable domain in full, with the rest retrieved from reference TRBV7-9 and TRBJ2-5, is DTGVSQNPRHKITKRGQNVTFRCDPISEHNRLYWYRQTLGQGPEFLTYFQNEAQLEKSRLLSDRFSAERPKGSFSTLEIQRTEQGDSAMYLCASSPAGREKETQYFGPGTRLLVL.

This clonotype has only a few counts. The CDR3 protein is CSAKDRGPYGYTF. The CDR3 DNA reads TGCAGTGCAAAGGACAGGGGGCCGTATGGCTACACCTTC. The genes are TRBV20-1 and TRBJ1-2; 11 bases map to TRBD1. V trimming: 6 bases; J trimming: 5 bases; junction bases outside the gene matches: 5. The CDR3 has 13 amino acids. Germline lookup yields CDR1 DFQATT and CDR2 SNEGSKA (reference sequence).

This clonotype has ten or more counts. This chain links TRBV24-1 with TRBJ2-2, with D unresolved. Germline V CDR1 and CDR2: KGHDR, SFDVKD. The V and J ends lost 5 bases and 1 base respectively, with 7 bases between them. The CDR3 runs 14 residues. The CDR3 spells CATSGGLNTGELFF. The DNA of the CDR3 is TGTGCCACCAGTGGGGGATTGAACACCGGGGAGCTGTTTTTT.

This clonotype was picked up a small number of times. V and J are TRBV5-1 and TRBJ2-7; tentative D call: TRBD1 (6 bases). This CDR3 region has 13 residues. Between the trimmed V and J ends, which lost 8 bases and 3 bases, there was a span of 15 bases. Per the germline V gene, CDR1 is SGHRS and CDR2 is YFSETQ. The CDR3 loop reads CASTQGQSYEQYF. The DNA of the CDR3 is TGCGCCAGTACCCAGGGGCAGAGCTACGAGCAGTACTTC.

The V call is TRBV20-1, the J call TRBJ2-1; TRBD2 matches 7 bases. The germline V gene has CDR1 DFQATT and CDR2 SNEGSKA (reference sequence). CDR3 length equals 14 residues. J gave up 2 bases and V 3 bases, and 4 bases lay outside the gene matches. The CDR3 nucleotides are TGCAGTGCTAGGATAGCGGGCCCCTACAATGAGCAGTTCTTC. It encodes CSARIAGPYNEQFF.

The chain links TRBV6-5 to TRBJ2-1; possible D gene TRBD2, 6 bases. Trimming cost V 4 bases and J 7 bases, with 20 bases left between them. This CDR3 region has 16 residues. Germline CDR1 is MNHEY and CDR2 is SVGAGI. The CDR3, as DNA: TGTGCCAGCAGTTCGACGGAGGGGAAGGGATGGAATGAGCAGTTCTTC. Translating gives CASSSTEGKGWNEQFF.

This clonotype was observed a handful of times. The chain couples TRBV20-1 to TRBJ2-2; TRBD2 matches at 7 bases. The CDR3 is made up of 12 amino acids. The germline gives CDR1 DFQATT, CDR2 SNEGSKA (reference sequence). With V trimmed by 3 bases and J by 6 bases, 1 base remained unmatched. This CDR3 reads CSASRGAGELFF. The CDR3, as DNA: TGCAGTGCTAGCCGGGGGGCCGGGGAGCTGTTTTTT.

The rearrangement links TRBV13 to TRBJ2-2; no clear D. This CDR3 comprises 14 residues. The germline CDR1 and CDR2 sequences are PRHDT and FYEKMQ (reference sequence). Trimming left V 6 bases short and J 4 bases short, with 12 bases between. Here the CDR3 DNA reads TGTGCCAGCAGATCCCATATTGGCACCGGGGAGCTGTTTTTT. It yields the protein CASRSHIGTGELFF.

The rearrangement links TRBV12-3 or TRBV12-4 to TRBJ1-6, with no clear D. CDR3 length: 14 residues. Trimming shortened V by 7 bases and J by 0 bases, and 7 bases separated the two germline ends. CDR3 in DNA: TGTGCCAGCACTTTTAGCTCCTATAATTCACCCCTCCACTTT. The encoded protein is CASTFSSYNSPLHF.

Ten or more counts support this clonotype. The V gene is TRBV20-1, the J gene TRBJ2-1, with a possible D match to TRBD2 (6 bases). Germline V gene lookup returns CDR1 DFQATT and CDR2 SNEGSKA (reference sequence). The V and J ends lost 0 bases and 8 bases respectively, with 17 bases between them. The CDR3 is made up of 15 amino acids. The CDR3 loop is CSARDRLARVHEQFF. CDR3 DNA sequence: TGCAGTGCTAGAGATCGGCTAGCGCGAGTCCATGAGCAGTTCTTC.

The chain uses TRBV2 and TRBJ2-5; D possibly corresponds to TRBD2 (5 bases). CDR1 SNHLY and CDR2 FYNNEI come from the germline V gene. Deletions cut 6 bases from V and 5 bases from J, with 13 bases between. The CDR3 has 13 amino acids. The chain's CDR3 is CASRRVLGETQYF. CDR3 nucleotides: TGTGCCAGCAGGAGGGTCTTGGGCGAGACCCAGTACTTC.

This clonotype is a singleton in its sample. With a much larger clone just one base away, this may be a read error. The rearrangement links TRBV5-1 to TRBJ2-2; D is possibly TRBD2 (5 bases). Germline V gives CDR1 SGHRS, CDR2 YFSETQ. V lost 3 bases and J 4 bases, leaving 10 bases between the germline ends. This CDR3 region has 14 residues. CDR3 in DNA: TGCGCCAGCAGCTCATGGACTGTCACCGGGGAGCTGTTTTTT. It specifies CASSSWTVTGELFF.

In this sample, this clonotype turned up many times. The CDR3 protein is CASRKTGGSNQPQHF. CDR3 in DNA: TGTGCCAGCAGAAAGACAGGGGGATCGAATCAGCCCCAGCATTTT. This chain connects TRBV12-3 or TRBV12-4 to TRBJ1-5; 9 bases map to TRBD1. The CDR3 spans 15 residues. Trimming removed 6 bases from V and 4 bases from J; junction bases left unmatched: 7.

On this clonotype itself: A junction end diverges from the germline sequence, so it may reflect a read error. The genes are TRBV5-1 and TRBJ1-1, with D perhaps matching TRBD1 (5 bases). Per germline, CDR1 SGHRS and CDR2 YFSETQ. CDR3 length: 14 amino acids. The CDR3 region has the DNA TGCTCCAGCAGCTCGGGGGGAGCGATCACTGAAGCTTTCTTT. Protein: CSSSSGGAITEAFF.

There are a few counts of this clonotype. This rearrangement joins TRBV20-1 to TRBJ1-2, with D hard to call. The CDR3 length is 13 residues. V was trimmed by 6 bases and J by 2 bases, leaving 13 bases between them. Germline CDR1 is DFQATT and CDR2 is SNEGSKA (reference sequence). The DNA of the CDR3 is TGCAGTGCCGATAGGGAGGAGAACTATGGCTACACCTTC. It encodes CSADREENYGYTF.

The rearrangement links TRBV6-6 to TRBJ2-5, with D tentatively TRBD2 (5 bases). The V end was cut by 6 bases, the J end by 4 bases, with 12 bases between. Germline V gene lookup returns CDR1 MNHNY and CDR2 SVGAGI (reference sequence). The CDR3 contains 13 residues. CDR3 DNA sequence: TGTGCCAGCAGCAGCACTAGGTTAGAGACCCAGTACTTC. It is translated as CASSSTRLETQYF.